These 13 T cell receptor beta chains came from one sample sequenced in a study of blood T cells in healthy people across ages. Primed by a sample-barcoded 5' primer and a J-beta primer mix, a second PCR proceeded for about 7 to 11 cycles. TCRdb re-called the 5' RACE reads with MiXCR, one entry per CDR3 protein. The data show about a million distinct CDR3 sequences, roughly 51% seen once. Sequenced: blood. The receptors shown here come from a woman aged 55-75 years in good health.

This clonotype has just a few counts. The chain uses TRBV5-1 and TRBJ1-2, with D tentatively TRBD1 (5 bases). Germline CDR1 reads SGHRS; CDR2 reads YFSETQ. The CDR3 runs to 22 residues. Trimming stripped 0 bases from V and 1 base from J, with 31 bases between. In DNA form, the CDR3 reads TGCGCCAGCAGCTTGGAGATGGGAAGTTTACAAGACAGCATCCTCTTTAACTATGGCTACACCTTC. This sequence encodes CASSLEMGSLQDSILFNYGYTF.

The chain recombines TRBV20-1 with TRBJ2-7; TRBD2 matches 8 bases. Germline-derived CDR1 and CDR2 are DFQATT and SNEGSKA (reference sequence). CDR3 length: 14 amino acids. V lost 8 bases and J lost 3; bases outside the gene matches: 12. The CDR3, as DNA: TGCAGTACGAGCGGGAGAGAGGGGGGCTACGAGCAGTACTTC. It codes for CSTSGREGGYEQYF.

The V gene is TRBV5-8, the J gene TRBJ2-3; D is perhaps TRBD1 (5 bases). The V gene's germline CDR1 is SGHTS and CDR2 YDEGEE. The V end lost 10 bases, the J end lost 6 bases, and 15 bases lay between the germline ends. This CDR3 contains 12 residues. The CDR3 spells CARKPGMDTQYF. CDR3 DNA: TGTGCCCGCAAACCAGGGATGGATACGCAGTATTTT.

The chain combines TRBV4-2 with TRBJ2-1; TRBD2 matches 9 bases. J lost 11 bases, V lost 5 bases, and 13 bases had no gene match. The germline CDR1 and CDR2 sequences are LGHNA and YNFKEQ. This CDR3 contains 15 residues. CDR3 protein: CASSLVAGDRYKQFF. The CDR3, as DNA: TGTGCCAGCAGCTTGGTAGCGGGAGACCGTTATAAGCAGTTCTTC.

This chain joins TRBV20-1 and TRBJ1-5; 7 bases match TRBD1. The length of the CDR3 is 15 residues. The V segment lost 3 bases and the J segment 2 bases; nucleotides outside the gene matches: 7. In germline, CDR1 is DFQATT, CDR2 SNEGSKA (reference sequence). The CDR3 coding sequence is TGCAGTGCTAGTCGACAGGGTCGAGGCAATCAGCCCCAGCATTTT. This translates into CSASRQGRGNQPQHF.

There are many counts of this clonotype. The V call is TRBV5-1, the J call TRBJ2-1, with unresolved D. The V end lost 2 bases, the J end lost 5 bases, and 11 bases lay between the germline ends. This CDR3 is built from 14 residues. CDR1 is SGHRS and CDR2 is YFSETQ in the germline V gene. The CDR3 nucleotides read TGCGCCAGCAGCTTAGTTTATGAGAACAATGAGCAGTTCTTC. Translated: CASSLVYENNEQFF.

This clonotype was seen repeatedly, ten times or more. The chain is built from TRBV5-1 and TRBJ2-5; 10 bases match TRBD2. There are 16 residues in the CDR3. Germline CDR1 reads SGHRS; CDR2 reads YFSETQ. Unmatched junction bases numbered 7, after V lost 1 base and J lost 4 bases. The CDR3 reads CASSLLSGRAAETQYF. CDR3 bases: TGCGCCAGCAGCTTGCTCAGCGGGAGGGCCGCAGAGACCCAGTACTTC.

On this clonotype itself: At one of its ends the junction is not consistent with the germline gene, which may arise from a read error. The CDR3 is CATSDVSGAYNGQFF. DNA for the CDR3: TGTGCCACCAGTGATGTGAGCGGGGCCTACAATGGGCAGTTCTTC. J is TRBJ2-1 and V is TRBV24-1; 7 nucleotides line up with TRBD2. CDR1 and CDR2 (germline): KGHDR, SFDVKD. The CDR3 length is 15 residues.

This clonotype came up many times. The rearrangement links TRBV3-1 to TRBJ1-2, with D uncertain. V was clipped by 4 bases and J by 8 bases, with 8 bases between them. Germline lookup yields CDR1 LGHDT and CDR2 YNNKEL (reference sequence). The CDR3 has 11 amino acids. Here the CDR3 reads CASSRGRGYTF. The CDR3 bases are TGTGCCAGCAGCCGAGGAAGAGGCTACACCTTC.

This sequence joins TRBV5-1 and TRBJ2-5; 8 bases line up with TRBD1. J gave up 11 bases and V 7 bases, and 19 bases lay outside the gene matches. This CDR3 is built from 15 residues. The V gene's germline CDR1 is SGHRS and CDR2 YFSETQ. CDR3 bases: TGCGCCAGCGGCCTCGGACAGGGCACCTACAATGAGCAGTACTTC. Encoded protein: CASGLGQGTYNEQYF.

The chain uses TRBV2 and TRBJ1-5, with TRBD1 matching over 9 bases. The V segment lost 8 bases and the J segment 0 bases; nucleotides outside the gene matches: 2. Germline CDR1 SNHLY, CDR2 FYNNEI. CDR3 length equals 14 residues. In DNA form, the CDR3 reads TGTGCCAGCGGACAGGGGAATAGCAATCAGCCCCAGCATTTT. Amino acids: CASGQGNSNQPQHF.

This chain uses TRBV29-1 with TRBJ1-1, with a tentative D call TRBD1 (5 bases). V was cut by 0 bases and J by 4 bases, with 12 bases left in between. The CDR3 is 14 residues long. The germline V gene encodes CDR1 SQVTM and CDR2 ANQGSEA. CDR3 DNA sequence: TGCAGCGTTGAAGACGCGGGTAGGGGCACTGAAGCTTTCTTT. It specifies CSVEDAGRGTEAFF.

This clonotype was picked up many times. This chain joins TRBV29-1 and TRBJ2-7, with 9 positions matching TRBD2. J gave up 4 bases and V 5 bases, and 9 bases lay outside the gene matches. CDR1 is SQVTM and CDR2 is ANQGSEA in the germline V gene. This CDR3 has 14 amino acids. CDR3 sequence reads: CSVIPSGGTYEQYF. CDR3 bases: TGCAGCGTTATCCCCAGCGGGGGGACTTACGAGCAGTACTTC.